The clone carrying this T cell receptor (beta chain) was observed at least ten times. Antigen unknown. The library was built from roughly 400 ng RNA with molecular barcoded adaptors for alpha/delta and beta/gamma chains. TCRdb re-called the reads with MiXCR, one entry per CDR3 protein. The sample has some 40,000 distinct CDR3 sequences; about 12% are singletons. The data are from a study of read filtering for tumor transcriptome and immune sequencing. In the study overall: Among patients, some 17 were male and 14 female, aged 47 to 80 (mean about 69). RNA-seq yielded only about 75 to 1,400 TCR reads, IR-seq about 4 to 10.27 million. Study-level points and caveats: IR-seq captured clonotypes deeper and more reliably than RNA-seq.

With 7 bases removed from V and 3 bases from J, the gap between germline ends came to 17 bases. The CDR3 covers 15 residues. Per the germline V gene, CDR1 is LNHDA and CDR2 is SQIVND (reference sequence). Material: a population of CD138-negative cells sorted from bone marrow. V gene TRBV19 combines with J gene TRBJ2-3; D perhaps matches TRBD2 (5 bases). The receptor's source is a donor older than 35 with multiple myeloma. This CDR3 reads CASTGESGITDTQYF. The CDR3 DNA follows: TGTGCCAGTACCGGGGAGAGCGGCATTACAGATACGCAGTATTTT. The full variable domain, completed using reference TRBV19 and TRBJ2-3, is DGGITQSPKYLFRKEGQNVTLSCEQNLNHDAMYWYRQDPGQGLRLIYYSQIVNDFQKGDIAEGYSVSREKKESFPLTVTSAQKNPTAFYLCASTGESGITDTQYFGPGTRLTVL.